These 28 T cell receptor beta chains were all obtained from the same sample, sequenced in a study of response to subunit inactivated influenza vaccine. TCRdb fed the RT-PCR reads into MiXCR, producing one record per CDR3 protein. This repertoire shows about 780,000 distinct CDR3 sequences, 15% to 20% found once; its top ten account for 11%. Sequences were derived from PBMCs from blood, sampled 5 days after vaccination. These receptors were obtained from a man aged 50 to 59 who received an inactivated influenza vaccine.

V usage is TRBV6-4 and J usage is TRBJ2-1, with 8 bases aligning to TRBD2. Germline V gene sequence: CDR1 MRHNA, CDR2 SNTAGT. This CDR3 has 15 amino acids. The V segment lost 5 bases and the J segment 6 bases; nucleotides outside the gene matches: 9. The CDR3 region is CASSPTGGPGNEQFF. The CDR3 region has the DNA TGTGCCAGCAGTCCTACGGGAGGGCCTGGCAATGAGCAGTTCTTC.

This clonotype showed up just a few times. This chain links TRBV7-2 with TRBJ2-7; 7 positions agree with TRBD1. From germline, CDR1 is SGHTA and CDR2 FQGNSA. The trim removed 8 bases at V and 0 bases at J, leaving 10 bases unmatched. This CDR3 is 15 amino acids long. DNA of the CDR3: TGTGCCAGCCGGACAGGACCCTTGGGCTCCTACGAGCAGTACTTC. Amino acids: CASRTGPLGSYEQYF. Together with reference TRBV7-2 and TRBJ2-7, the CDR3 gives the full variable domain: GAGVSQSPSNKVTEKGKDVELRCDPISGHTALYWYRQSLGQGLEFLIYFQGNSAPDKSGLPSDRFSAERTGGSVSTLTIQRTQQEDSAVYLCASRTGPLGSYEQYFGPGTRLTVT.

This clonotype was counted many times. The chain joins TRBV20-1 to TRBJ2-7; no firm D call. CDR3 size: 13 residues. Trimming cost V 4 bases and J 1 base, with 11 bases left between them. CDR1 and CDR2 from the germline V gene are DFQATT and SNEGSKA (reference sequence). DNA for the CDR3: TGCAGTGCTAAGGGCAGAACATCCTACGAGCAGTACTTC. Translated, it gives CSAKGRTSYEQYF.

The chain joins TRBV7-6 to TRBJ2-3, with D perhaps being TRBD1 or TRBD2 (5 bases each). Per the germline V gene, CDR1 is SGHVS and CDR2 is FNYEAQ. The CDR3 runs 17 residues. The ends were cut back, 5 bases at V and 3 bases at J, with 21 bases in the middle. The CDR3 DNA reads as TGTGCCAGCAGCACCGGTCTGACAGTATGGGGGACAGATACGCAGTATTTT. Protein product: CASSTGLTVWGTDTQYF.

The CDR3 DNA reads as TGTGCCAGCACCCGCGCTACGGGGAGCACAGATACGCAGTATTTT. Translation: CASTRATGSTDTQYF. This sequence joins TRBV28 and TRBJ2-3; perhaps TRBD2 as D (5 bases). Trimming shortened V by 7 bases and J by 0 bases, and 14 bases separated the two germline ends. Germline V gene sequence: CDR1 MDHEN, CDR2 SYDVKM. CDR3 length: 15 amino acids.

The CDR3 reads CSVGRGGHNYGYTF. The CDR3 DNA is TGCAGCGTTGGAAGGGGGGGACATAACTATGGCTACACCTTC. The genes are TRBV29-1 and TRBJ1-2; D possibly corresponds to TRBD1 (6 bases). With 4 bases removed from V and 1 base from J, the gap between germline ends came to 13 bases. This CDR3 is built from 14 residues. CDR1 is SQVTM, CDR2 ANQGSEA, per germline.

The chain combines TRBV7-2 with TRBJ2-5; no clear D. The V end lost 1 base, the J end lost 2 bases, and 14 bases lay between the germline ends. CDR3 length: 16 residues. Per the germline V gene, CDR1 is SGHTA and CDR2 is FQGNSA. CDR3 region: CASSLGGAGGQETQYF. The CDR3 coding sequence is TGTGCCAGCAGCTTAGGCGGCGCAGGCGGTCAAGAGACCCAGTACTTC.

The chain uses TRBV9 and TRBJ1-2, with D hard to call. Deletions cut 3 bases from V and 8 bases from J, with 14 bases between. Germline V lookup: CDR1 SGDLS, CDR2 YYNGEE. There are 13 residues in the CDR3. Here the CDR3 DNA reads TGTGCCAGCAGCGCCATCGGTGGGTCGGGCTACACCTTC. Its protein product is CASSAIGGSGYTF.

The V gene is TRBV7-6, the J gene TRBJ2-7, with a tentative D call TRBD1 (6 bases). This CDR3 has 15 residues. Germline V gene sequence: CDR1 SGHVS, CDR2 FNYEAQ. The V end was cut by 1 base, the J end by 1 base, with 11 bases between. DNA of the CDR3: TGTGCCAGCAGCTTAGACGAGCAGGGGTCCTACGAGCAGTACTTC. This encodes CASSLDEQGSYEQYF. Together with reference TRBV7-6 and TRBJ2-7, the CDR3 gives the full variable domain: GAGVSQSPRYKVTKRGQDVALRCDPISGHVSLYWYRQALGQGPEFLTYFNYEAQQDKSGLPNDRFSAERPEGSISTLTIQRTEQRDSAMYRCASSLDEQGSYEQYFGPGTRLTVT.

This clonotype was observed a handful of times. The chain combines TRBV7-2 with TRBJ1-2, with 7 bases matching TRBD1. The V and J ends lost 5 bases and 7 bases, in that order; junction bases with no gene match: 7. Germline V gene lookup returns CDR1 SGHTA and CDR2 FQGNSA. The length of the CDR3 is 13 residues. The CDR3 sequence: CASSRQGISGYTF. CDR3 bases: TGTGCCAGCAGCCGACAGGGCATCAGTGGCTACACCTTC.

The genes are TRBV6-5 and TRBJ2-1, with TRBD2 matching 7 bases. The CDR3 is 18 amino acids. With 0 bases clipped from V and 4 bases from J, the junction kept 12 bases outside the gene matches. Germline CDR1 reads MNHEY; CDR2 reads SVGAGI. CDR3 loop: CASSYSPSWREPYNEQFF. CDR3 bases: TGTGCCAGCAGTTACTCCCCATCCTGGCGGGAGCCGTACAATGAGCAGTTCTTC.

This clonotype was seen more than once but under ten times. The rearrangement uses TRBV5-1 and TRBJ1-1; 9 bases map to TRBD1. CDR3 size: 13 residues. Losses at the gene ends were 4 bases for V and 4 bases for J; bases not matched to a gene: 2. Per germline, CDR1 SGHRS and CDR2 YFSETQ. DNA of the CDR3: TGCGCCAGCAGCCCACAGGGGGCCACTGAAGCTTTCTTT. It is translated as CASSPQGATEAFF.

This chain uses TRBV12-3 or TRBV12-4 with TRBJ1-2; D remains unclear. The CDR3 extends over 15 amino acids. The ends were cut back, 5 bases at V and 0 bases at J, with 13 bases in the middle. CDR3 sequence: CASSVGGKANYGYTF. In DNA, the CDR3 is TGTGCCAGCAGTGTAGGCGGCAAAGCTAACTATGGCTACACCTTC.

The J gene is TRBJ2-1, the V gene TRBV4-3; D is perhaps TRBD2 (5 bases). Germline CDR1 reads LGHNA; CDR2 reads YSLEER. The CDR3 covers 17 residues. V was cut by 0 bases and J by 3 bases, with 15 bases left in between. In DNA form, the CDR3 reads TGCGCCAGCAGCCAAGAGGTGGCGGGTTCTGTCTACAATGAGCAGTTCTTC. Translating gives CASSQEVAGSVYNEQFF.

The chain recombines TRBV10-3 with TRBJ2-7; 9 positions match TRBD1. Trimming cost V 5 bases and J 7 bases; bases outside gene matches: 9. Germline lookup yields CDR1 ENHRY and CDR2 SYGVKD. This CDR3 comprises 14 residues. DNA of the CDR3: TGTGCCATCAGTCTGAGGACAGGGGTGAGGGAGCAGTACTTC. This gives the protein CAISLRTGVREQYF.

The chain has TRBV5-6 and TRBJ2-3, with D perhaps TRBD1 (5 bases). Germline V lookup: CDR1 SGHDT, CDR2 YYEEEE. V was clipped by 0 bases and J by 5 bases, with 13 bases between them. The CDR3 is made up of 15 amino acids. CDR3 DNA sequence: TGTGCCAGCAGCTTGGTTCAGGGTGGGGAAGATACGCAGTATTTT. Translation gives CASSLVQGGEDTQYF.

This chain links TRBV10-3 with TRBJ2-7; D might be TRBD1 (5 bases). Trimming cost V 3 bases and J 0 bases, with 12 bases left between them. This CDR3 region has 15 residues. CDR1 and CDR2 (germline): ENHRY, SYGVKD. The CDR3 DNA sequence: TGTGCCATCAGTGAATCAGGGTTGAGCTCCTACGAGCAGTACTTC. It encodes CAISESGLSSYEQYF.

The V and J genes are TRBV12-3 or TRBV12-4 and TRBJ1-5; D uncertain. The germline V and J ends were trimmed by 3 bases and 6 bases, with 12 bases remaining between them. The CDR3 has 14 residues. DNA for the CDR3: TGTGCCAGCAGTTTTATGGTGACTAGTCAGCCCCAGCATTTT. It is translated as CASSFMVTSQPQHF.

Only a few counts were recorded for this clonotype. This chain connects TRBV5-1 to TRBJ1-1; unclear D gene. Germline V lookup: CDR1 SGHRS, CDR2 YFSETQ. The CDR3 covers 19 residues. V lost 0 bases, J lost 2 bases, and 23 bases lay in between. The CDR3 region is CASSLANPGGRGINTEAFF. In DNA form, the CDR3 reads TGCGCCAGCAGCTTGGCCAACCCCGGCGGGCGAGGGATAAACACTGAAGCTTTCTTT.

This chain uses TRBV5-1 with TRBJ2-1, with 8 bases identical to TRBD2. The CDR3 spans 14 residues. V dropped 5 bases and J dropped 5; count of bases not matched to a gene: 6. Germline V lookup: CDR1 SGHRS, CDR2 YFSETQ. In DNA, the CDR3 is TGCGCCAGCAGAAGCGGGGGACCTAACAATGAGCAGTTCTTC. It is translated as CASRSGGPNNEQFF.

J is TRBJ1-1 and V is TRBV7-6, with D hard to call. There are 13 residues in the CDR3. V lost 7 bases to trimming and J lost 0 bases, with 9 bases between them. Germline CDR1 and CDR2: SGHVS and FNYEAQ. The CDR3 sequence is CASTKTVNTEAFF. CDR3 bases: TGTGCCAGCACCAAAACAGTGAACACTGAAGCTTTCTTT. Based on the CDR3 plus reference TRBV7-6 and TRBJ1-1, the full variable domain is GAGVSQSPRYKVTKRGQDVALRCDPISGHVSLYWYRQALGQGPEFLTYFNYEAQQDKSGLPNDRFSAERPEGSISTLTIQRTEQRDSAMYRCASTKTVNTEAFFGQGTRLTVV.

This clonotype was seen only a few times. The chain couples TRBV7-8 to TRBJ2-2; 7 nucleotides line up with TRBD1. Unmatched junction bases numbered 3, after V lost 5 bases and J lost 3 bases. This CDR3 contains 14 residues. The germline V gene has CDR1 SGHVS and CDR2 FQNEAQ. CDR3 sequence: CASSHDRDTGELFF. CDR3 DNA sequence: TGTGCCAGCAGCCACGACAGGGACACCGGGGAGCTGTTTTTT.

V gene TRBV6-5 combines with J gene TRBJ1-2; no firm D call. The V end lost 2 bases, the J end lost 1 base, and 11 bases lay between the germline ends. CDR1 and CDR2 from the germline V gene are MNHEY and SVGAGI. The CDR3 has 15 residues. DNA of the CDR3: TGTGCCAGCAGTTACGGGTCTGGGAGTAACTATGGCTACACCTTC. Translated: CASSYGSGSNYGYTF.

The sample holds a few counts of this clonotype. The CDR3, as DNA: TGTGCCAGCAGTGACAGGGCGGGCTACACCTTC. It encodes CASSDRAGYTF. This rearrangement joins TRBV6-1 to TRBJ1-2; weak D call: TRBD1 (5 bases). Trimming pared 3 bases from V and 8 bases from J, leaving 7 bases between. Germline V CDR1 and CDR2: MNHNS, SASEGT. The CDR3 has 11 residues.

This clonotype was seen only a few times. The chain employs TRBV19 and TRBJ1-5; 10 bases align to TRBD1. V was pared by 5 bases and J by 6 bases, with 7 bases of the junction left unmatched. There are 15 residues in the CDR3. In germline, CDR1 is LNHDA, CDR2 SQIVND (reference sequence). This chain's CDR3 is CASSADRGPGQPQHF. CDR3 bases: TGTGCCAGTAGTGCCGACAGGGGGCCAGGTCAGCCCCAGCATTTT.

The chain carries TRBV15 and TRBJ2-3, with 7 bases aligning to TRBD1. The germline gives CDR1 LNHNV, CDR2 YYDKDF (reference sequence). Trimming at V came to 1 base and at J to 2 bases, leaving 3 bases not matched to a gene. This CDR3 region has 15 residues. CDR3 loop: CATSRGQGLTDTQYF. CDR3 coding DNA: TGTGCCACCAGCAGAGGACAGGGCCTCACAGATACGCAGTATTTT.

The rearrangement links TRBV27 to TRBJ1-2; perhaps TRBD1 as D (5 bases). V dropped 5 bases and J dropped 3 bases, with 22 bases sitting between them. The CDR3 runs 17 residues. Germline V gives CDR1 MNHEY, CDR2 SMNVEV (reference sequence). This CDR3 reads CASSRIARVGSDYGYTF. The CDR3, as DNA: TGTGCCAGCAGTCGTATCGCCAGGGTAGGATCTGACTATGGCTACACCTTC.

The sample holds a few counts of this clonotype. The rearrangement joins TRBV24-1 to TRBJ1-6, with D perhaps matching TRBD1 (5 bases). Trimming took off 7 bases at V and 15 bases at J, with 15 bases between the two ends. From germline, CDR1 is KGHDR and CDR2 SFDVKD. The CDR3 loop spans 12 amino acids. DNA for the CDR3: TGTGCCACCAGCGACACAGGTTTCGTCCTCCACTTT. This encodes CATSDTGFVLHF.